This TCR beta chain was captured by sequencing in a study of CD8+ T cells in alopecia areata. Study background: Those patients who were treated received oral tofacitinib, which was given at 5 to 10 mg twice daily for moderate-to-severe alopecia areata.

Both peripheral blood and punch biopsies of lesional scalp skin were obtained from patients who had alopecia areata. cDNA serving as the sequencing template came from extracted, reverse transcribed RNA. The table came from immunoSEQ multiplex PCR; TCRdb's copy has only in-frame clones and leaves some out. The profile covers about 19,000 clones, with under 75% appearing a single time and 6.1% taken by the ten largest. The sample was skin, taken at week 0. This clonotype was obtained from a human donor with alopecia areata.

The CDR3 DNA sequence: TGTGCCAGCAGCTCCGACAGTCACAATGAGCAGTTCTTC. Its translation: CASSSDSHNEQFF. The chain carries TRBV5-4 and TRBJ2-1, with D possibly TRBD1 on 5 matching bases. In germline, CDR1 is SGHNT, CDR2 YYREEE (reference sequence). The CDR3 runs 13 residues. V dropped 3 bases and J dropped 5 bases, with 9 bases sitting between them.